This is a list of T cell receptor beta chains from one sample in a study of T-cell reconstitution after alpha-beta-depleted transplantation in children. One entry per CDR3 protein, called by TCRdb with MiXCR from the PCR reads. The data contain roughly 400,000 distinct CDR3 sequences, 43% of them singletons. This specimen consisted of PBMCs, obtained before TCRalphabeta/CD19-depleted stem cell transplant. The source is a girl aged 2 to 9 with aplastic anemia, due to receive a stem cell transplant. The CDR3 runs from the conserved cysteine through the conserved F or W. D genes are given only for firm matches. Part of the rows lack a size; the others show once, few, many or a class for expanded clones.

size | J | V | D | DNA | CDR3
- | TRBJ2-7 | TRBV4-2 | - | TGTGCCAGCAGCCCAGGAAGCCTCTCCTACGAGCAGTACTTC | CASSPGSLSYEQYF
- | TRBJ1-2 | TRBV20-1 | - | TGCAGTGCTAGAGATGAGCCCGGCGGCTACACCTTC | CSARDEPGGYTF
- | TRBJ2-1 | TRBV5-1 | TRBD2 | TGCGCCAGCAGCTTAACTAGCGGCTGGAATGAGCAGTTCTTC | CASSLTSGWNEQFF
- | TRBJ2-7 | TRBV28 | - | TGTGCCAGTAGGAGCGGGACAGCAAGCTACGAGCAGTACTTC | CASRSGTASYEQYF
few | TRBJ1-5 | TRBV28 | TRBD1 | TGTGCCAGCAGTTTTACTCGGCAGGGGGGGTGGCAGCCCCAGCATTTT | CASSFTRQGGWQPQHF
many | TRBJ2-7 | TRBV20-1 | TRBD2 | TGCAGTGCTAGAGGGGAAAGGGACTACCTGACCTACGAGCAGTACTTC | CSARGERDYLTYEQYF
many | TRBJ2-5 | TRBV9 | - | TGTGCCAGCAGCGTCGGATGGCAAGAGACCCAGTACTTC | CASSVGWQETQYF
- | TRBJ2-7 | TRBV4-1 | TRBD1 | TGCGCCAGCAGCCATTATGACAGGGGCTACGAGCAGTACTTC | CASSHYDRGYEQYF
- | TRBJ2-3 | TRBV7-6 | - | TGTGCCAGCAGCCCAAGCCAGGGCAGCACAGATACGCAGTATTTT | CASSPSQGSTDTQYF
- | TRBJ2-1 | TRBV20-1 | - | TGCAGTGCTAGGGATGCCCCGAGCTCCTACAATGAGCAGTTCTTC | CSARDAPSSYNEQFF
few | TRBJ2-5 | TRBV5-5 | - | TGTGCCAGCAGCATAACGTCAGGGGTAACCTGGTCCCAGTACTTC | CASSITSGVTWSQYF
- | TRBJ2-1 | TRBV29-1 | - | TGCAGCGTTGTTAGGCGAGAGTACAATGAGCAGTTCTTC | CSVVRREYNEQFF
- | TRBJ1-3 | TRBV29-1 | - | TGCAGCGTTGCAGAGGGCGGAAACACCATATATTTT | CSVAEGGNTIYF
few | TRBJ1-2 | TRBV28 | - | TGTGCCAGCAGTCCAGGGACGAGAGCCTACTTC | CASSPGTRAYF
few | TRBJ1-2 | TRBV5-5 | - | TGTGCCAGCAGCTTGGCCTCGGGAAATGGCTACACCTTC | CASSLASGNGYTF
- | TRBJ2-7 | TRBV20-1 | TRBD2 | TGCAGTGCCAGCCCAGCGGGAGACCACGAGCAGTACTTC | CSASPAGDHEQYF
once | TRBJ2-7 | TRBV20-1 | - | TGCAGTGCTAGAGATCTCCCCGAGCAGTACTTC | CSARDLPEQYF
few | TRBJ2-3 | TRBV4-1 | - | TGCGCCAGCAGCCCCTACTCGACCACAGGGATAGTAGATACGCAGTATTTT | CASSPYSTTGIVDTQYF
- | TRBJ2-5 | TRBV7-6 | - | TGTGCCAGCAGGTTTGGCTACGGACCCCAAGAGACCCAGTACTTC | CASRFGYGPQETQYF
- | TRBJ2-2 | TRBV6-5 | - | TGTGCCAGCAGTTACTCGAGCCCTGTCGGGGAGCTGTTTTTT | CASSYSSPVGELFF
- | TRBJ2-3 | TRBV29-1 | TRBD2 | TGCAGCGTGGGGGGGGGAGGTCCAGATACGCATTATTTT | CSVGGGGPDTHYF
many | TRBJ1-5 | TRBV10-2 | - | TGCGCCAGCAGTAGGCGGGGTCAGCCCCAGCATTTT | CASSRRGQPQHF
few | TRBJ2-1 | TRBV14 | - | TGTGCCAGCAGCCAGTACCCTCCAACCTCCTACAATGAGCAGTTCTTC | CASSQYPPTSYNEQFF
few | TRBJ1-1 | TRBV10-3 | - | TGTGCCATCAGTGAGTCGGCGTTCAGGAAGAAGGGCACTGAAGCTTTCTTT | CAISESAFRKKGTEAFF
- | TRBJ2-1 | TRBV28 | - | TGTGCCAGCAGTCCAGTTCCCGGGGGGCCAACACACAATGAGCAGTTCTTC | CASSPVPGGPTHNEQFF
few | TRBJ2-5 | TRBV7-7 | - | TGTGCCAGCAGCTTCGGCCCGGACAGCTTTACGGAGACCCAGTACTTC | CASSFGPDSFTETQYF
- | TRBJ1-1 | TRBV7-2 | - | TGTGCCAGCAAGAGAGGTGCGAACACTGAAGCTTTCTTT | CASKRGANTEAFF
many | TRBJ1-1 | TRBV9 | - | TGTGCCAGCAGCGTAGATCCCAACTTGAACACTGAAGCTTTCTTT | CASSVDPNLNTEAFF
- | TRBJ1-6 | TRBV12-3/TRBV12-4 | TRBD1 | TGTGCCAGCACCGACGGACAGGGAGGTACTTCACCCCTCCACTTT | CASTDGQGGTSPLHF
- | TRBJ2-1 | TRBV7-2 | - | TGTGCCAGCAGCCCACCCCCGGACGGGAATGAGCAGTTCTTC | CASSPPPDGNEQFF
- | TRBJ2-3 | TRBV28 | - | TGTGCCACCTCGACCCCCGATACGCAGTATTTT | CATSTPDTQYF
- | TRBJ2-5 | TRBV5-1 | TRBD2 | TGCGCCAGCAGCTTGGTCCCTAGCGGGGGGGAAGAGACCCAGTACTTC | CASSLVPSGGEETQYF
- | TRBJ2-7 | TRBV6-1 | TRBD2 | TGTGCCAGCAGCCTAGGACTAGCGGTTTACTACGAGCAGTACTTC | CASSLGLAVYYEQYF
- | TRBJ2-3 | TRBV5-1 | - | TGCGCCAGCAGCCTGCGGGCCGGGGCAGATACGCAGTATTTT | CASSLRAGADTQYF
many | TRBJ1-1 | TRBV7-3 | TRBD1 | TGTGCCAGCAGCCAGACAGGGGGCACTGAAGCTTTCTTT | CASSQTGGTEAFF
few | TRBJ2-1 | TRBV5-1 | TRBD2 | TGCGCCAGCAGCCCCCGGACGCGGAGCGGGAGGGCAAATGAGCAGTTCTTC | CASSPRTRSGRANEQFF
few | TRBJ2-7 | TRBV9 | - | TGTGCCAGCAGCGTTTCCCGGGCGTCCTACGAGCAGTACTTC | CASSVSRASYEQYF
few | TRBJ2-7 | TRBV7-9 | TRBD2 | TGTGCCAGCAGCCCGACTAGCGGGAACTCCTACGAGCAGTACTTC | CASSPTSGNSYEQYF
few | TRBJ1-2 | TRBV27 | - | TGTGCCAGCCGAATAGACAGGTCATCCGTCGGCTACACCTTC | CASRIDRSSVGYTF
- | TRBJ1-5 | TRBV20-1 | - | TGCAGTGCTAGGGATGAAAAGGCCCACGAGGGAAATCAGCCCCAGCATTTT | CSARDEKAHEGNQPQHF
few | TRBJ2-3 | TRBV7-2 | - | TGTGCCAGCAGCTCCGGGACTTCTTACACAGATACGCAGTATTTT | CASSSGTSYTDTQYF
many | TRBJ1-1 | TRBV6-1 | - | TGTGCCAGCAGCGGACTCCGGGGGAACACTGAAGCTTTCTTT | CASSGLRGNTEAFF
- | TRBJ2-7 | TRBV7-2 | - | TGTGCCAGCAGCTTAAGGTCGGTCTACGAGCAGTACTTC | CASSLRSVYEQYF
- | TRBJ2-3 | TRBV7-9 | - | TGTGCCAGCAGGTTTCAGGGTTCGGATACGCAGTATTTT | CASRFQGSDTQYF